This T cell receptor (beta chain) appears in the sequencing data of a study of T cells expressing NK-cell markers. General study results and limits: Once again these clonotypes came out on top in the CD3+CD56-NKG2C+ fraction of several donors.

TCRdb processed the 5' RACE reads again and assigns one entry to each CDR3 protein, with no DNA. The sample table includes about 260,000 distinct CDR3 sequences. With regard to this clonotype: The antigen remains undetermined.

This CDR3 comprises 18 residues. Germline CDR1 and CDR2: SGHAT and FQNNGV. Sequences were obtained from blood T cells: a sorted CD56 or NKG2C T cell subset, CD4+ or CD8+ T cells, or bulk PBMC T cells (not recorded which). The TCR sequence derives from a woman between 18 and 69 years old in good health. The chain couples TRBV11-2 to TRBJ2-1; checking the TCRdb D call of TRBD2 is not possible without DNA. CDR3 sequence reads: CASSLEPPGPAGDNEQFF.